The source of this T cell receptor beta chain is a study of T cells of healthy individuals. The trim removed 1 base at V and 2 bases at J, leaving 4 bases unmatched. Germline lookup yields CDR1 SQVTM and CDR2 ANQGSEA. The CDR3 contains 15 residues. TCRdb processed the 5' RACE reads anew with MiXCR; each CDR3 protein has one entry. This sample yields about 57,000 distinct CDR3 sequences, of which 15% to 20% are seen a single time; around 5.1% belongs to the top ten. The J gene is TRBJ2-1, the V gene TRBV29-1; TRBD2 matches 8 bases. The TCR originated in a human donor in good health. The CDR3 region is CSVEGWRGAYNEQFF. The CDR3 DNA reads as TGCAGCGTTGAAGGGTGGCGGGGGGCCTACAATGAGCAGTTCTTC.